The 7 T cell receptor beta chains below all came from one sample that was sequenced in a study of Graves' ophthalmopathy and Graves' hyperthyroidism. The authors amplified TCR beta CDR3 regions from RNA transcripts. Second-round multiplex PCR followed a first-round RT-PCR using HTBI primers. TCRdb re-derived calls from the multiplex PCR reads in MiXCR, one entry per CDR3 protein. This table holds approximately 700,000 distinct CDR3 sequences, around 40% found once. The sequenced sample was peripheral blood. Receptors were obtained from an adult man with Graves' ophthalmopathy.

The CDR3 sequence is CASSFSGGGPSYEQYV. The CDR3 DNA follows: TGTGCCAGCAGCTTCTCTGGGGGAGGCCCCTCCTACGAGCAGTACGTC. V is TRBV7-2 and J is TRBJ2-7, with a possible D match to TRBD2 (6 bases). The germline V gene encodes CDR1 SGHTA and CDR2 FQGNSA. CDR3 size: 16 residues. V was trimmed by 3 bases and J by 0 bases, leaving 15 bases between them.

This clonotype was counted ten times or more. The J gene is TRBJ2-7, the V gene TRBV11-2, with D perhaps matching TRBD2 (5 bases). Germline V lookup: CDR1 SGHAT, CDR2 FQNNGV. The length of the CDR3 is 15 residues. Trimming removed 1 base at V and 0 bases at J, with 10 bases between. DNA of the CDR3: TGTGCCAGCAGCTTAGTTTCGGGAATCTCCTACGAGCAGTACTTC. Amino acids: CASSLVSGISYEQYF.

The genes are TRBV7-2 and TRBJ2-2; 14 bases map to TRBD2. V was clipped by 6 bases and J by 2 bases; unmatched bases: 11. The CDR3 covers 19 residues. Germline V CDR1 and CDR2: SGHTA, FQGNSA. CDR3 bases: TGTGCCAGCAGGAGAAGACTAGCGGGAGGGCCGTATAACACCGGGGAGCTGTTTTTT. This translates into CASRRRLAGGPYNTGELFF.

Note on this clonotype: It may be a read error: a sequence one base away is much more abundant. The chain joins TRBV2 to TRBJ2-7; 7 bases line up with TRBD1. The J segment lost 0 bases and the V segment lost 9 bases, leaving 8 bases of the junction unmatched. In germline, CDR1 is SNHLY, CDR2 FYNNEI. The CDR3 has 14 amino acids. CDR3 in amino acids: CARNRDSGSYEQYF. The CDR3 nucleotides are TGTGCCAGGAACCGGGACAGTGGCTCCTACGAGCAGTACTTC.

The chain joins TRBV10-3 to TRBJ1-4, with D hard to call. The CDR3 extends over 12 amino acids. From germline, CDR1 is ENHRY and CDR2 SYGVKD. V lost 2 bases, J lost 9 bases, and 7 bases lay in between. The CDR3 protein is CAISEIGKKLFF. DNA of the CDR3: TGTGCCATCAGTGAGATTGGGAAAAAACTGTTTTTT.

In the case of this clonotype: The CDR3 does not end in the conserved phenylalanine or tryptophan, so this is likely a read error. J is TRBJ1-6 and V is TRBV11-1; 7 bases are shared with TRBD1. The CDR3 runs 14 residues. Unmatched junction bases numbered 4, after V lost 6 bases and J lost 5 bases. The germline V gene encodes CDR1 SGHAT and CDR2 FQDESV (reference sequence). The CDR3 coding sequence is TGTGCCAGCAGTGGAGACAGGGATAATTCACCCCTCCACCTT. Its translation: CASSGDRDNSPLHL.

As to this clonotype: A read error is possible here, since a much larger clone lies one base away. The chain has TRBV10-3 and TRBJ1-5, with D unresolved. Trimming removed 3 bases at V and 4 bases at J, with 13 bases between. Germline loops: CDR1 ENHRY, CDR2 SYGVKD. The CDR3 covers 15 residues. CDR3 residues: CAISEIGPQNQPQHF. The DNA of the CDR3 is TGTGCCATCAGTGAAATTGGGCCCCAGAATCAGCCCCAGCATTTT.